A single sample is the source of the 21 T cell receptor beta chains below, sequenced in a study of vaccination effects on CD4 cells after COVID-19. This table comes from immunoSEQ multiplex PCR, and its TCRdb copy is limited to in-frame clones, with some not included. The table includes 20,000 to 25,000 clones, roughly 76% detected once. These receptors are not linked to any known antigen. Sequencing in the ViraFEST assay came after antigen-specific CD4+ T cells had been expanded with viral peptide pools, which were used to stimulate PBMC. Having been cultured for about 10 days, the cells underwent CD4+ T cell isolation. None of these healthy vaccinees had been infected with SARS-CoV-2 before vaccination. Here the sequenced sample was CD4+ T cells from PBMCs cultured with SARS-CoV-2 spike peptides, taken before COVID-19 vaccination. All receptors derive from a human donor who received a COVID-19 vaccine.

The V and J genes are TRBV2 and TRBJ1-1; D is undetermined. Trimming cost V 4 bases and J 1 base, with 7 bases left between them. CDR1 and CDR2 from the germline V gene are SNHLY and FYNNEI. The length of the CDR3 is 13 residues. The CDR3 nucleotides read TGTGCCAGCAGTGTTGGGGAGAACACTGAAGCTTTCTTT. As protein: CASSVGENTEAFF.

The chain couples TRBV4-1 to TRBJ1-5; no firm D call. Germline assignment: CDR1 MGHRA and CDR2 YSYEKL. The CDR3 consists of 15 residues. Trimming pared 1 base from V and 1 base from J, leaving 8 bases between. This CDR3 is CASSQGYLSNQPQHF. The CDR3 DNA is TGCGCCAGCAGCCAAGGATACCTAAGCAATCAGCCCCAGCATTTT.

The genes are TRBV3-1 (or the pseudogene TRBV3-2) and TRBJ1-1; D unclear. Per germline, CDR1 LGHDT and CDR2 YNNKEL (reference sequence). This CDR3 has 15 amino acids. The germline V and J ends were trimmed by 4 bases and 0 bases, with 12 bases remaining between them. The CDR3 DNA reads TGTGCCAGCAGCCGGGATACGTCCATGAACACTGAAGCTTTCTTT. It is translated as CASSRDTSMNTEAFF.

This clone occurred a few times. This sequence joins TRBV18 and TRBJ1-1; D remains ambiguous. Germline CDR1 KGHSH, CDR2 LQKENI. The V end was cut by 0 bases, the J end by 1 base, with 9 bases between. This CDR3 comprises 15 residues. CDR3 in DNA: TGTGCCAGCTCACCACCAGGGAGCACGAACACTGAAGCTTTCTTT. This encodes CASSPPGSTNTEAFF.

This clone was counted a single time. The gene calls are TRBV25-1 and TRBJ2-3, with D perhaps TRBD2 (5 bases). Trimming took 3 bases from V and 0 from J, leaving 13 bases between them. The CDR3 is 16 residues long. Germline-derived CDR1 and CDR2 are MGHDK and SYGVNS. The CDR3 DNA sequence: TGTGCCAGCAGTGACCGGCGGGCAACTAGCACAGATACGCAGTATTTT. This sequence encodes CASSDRRATSTDTQYF. Variable domain in full (rest from reference TRBV25-1 and TRBJ2-3): EADIYQTPRYLVIGTGKKITLECSQTMGHDKMYWYQQDPGMELHLIHYSYGVNSTEKGDLSSESTVSRIRTEHFPLTLESARPSHTSQYLCASSDRRATSTDTQYFGPGTRLTVL.

The chain links TRBV19 to TRBJ2-2; perhaps TRBD2 as D (5 bases). The germline V gene encodes CDR1 LNHDA and CDR2 SQIVND (reference sequence). V dropped 3 bases and J dropped 7 bases, with 15 bases sitting between them. The CDR3 consists of 15 residues. The CDR3: CASSITRRAGGELFF. The DNA of the CDR3 is TGTGCCAGTAGTATTACTCGCCGCGCGGGCGGGGAGCTGTTTTTT.

The rearrangement uses TRBV27 and TRBJ2-2, with 12 bases aligning to TRBD2. This CDR3 region has 16 residues. Germline CDR1 and CDR2: MNHEY and SMNVEV (reference sequence). The junction had 10 bases not matched to a gene; V was cut back by 9 bases and J by 5 bases. This CDR3 is CASQRLAGEVTGELFF. CDR3 nucleotides: TGTGCCAGTCAAAGACTAGCGGGAGAAGTAACCGGGGAGCTGTTTTTT.

This clone is labeled medium-sized. The chain links TRBV10-3 to TRBJ2-1; D unresolved. V shed 0 bases and J shed 5 bases, with 11 bases lying between them. CDR1 and CDR2 (germline): ENHRY, SYGVKD. The CDR3 runs to 15 residues. The CDR3 protein is CAISESGGRHNEQFF. In DNA, the CDR3 is TGTGCCATCAGTGAGTCTGGTGGGCGTCACAATGAGCAGTTCTTC.

The chain employs TRBV6-2 or TRBV6-3 and TRBJ2-1, with a possible D match to TRBD2 (5 bases). The CDR3 contains 11 residues. Germline values: CDR1 MNHEY, CDR2 SVGEGT. Trimming pared 5 bases from V and 9 bases from J, leaving 8 bases between. The CDR3 reads CASSLEGEQFF. CDR3 DNA sequence: TGTGCCAGCAGTCTTGAGGGTGAGCAGTTCTTC.

CDR3 amino acids: CASSLAGNYGYTF. In nucleotides, the CDR3 is TGTGCCAGCAGCTTGGCGGGGAACTATGGCTACACCTTC. This chain links TRBV5-5 with TRBJ1-2, with D unclear. Germline V gene data show CDR1 as SGHKS and CDR2 as YYEKEE (reference sequence). Trimming took off 0 bases at V and 2 bases at J, with 5 bases between the two ends. CDR3 length: 13 amino acids.

This clone has only one observation. The J gene is TRBJ1-1, the V gene TRBV10-3, with D perhaps matching TRBD1 (6 bases). Germline CDR1 is ENHRY and CDR2 is SYGVKD. The CDR3 loop spans 14 amino acids. With 7 bases removed from V and 0 bases from J, the gap between germline ends came to 12 bases. The CDR3 DNA follows: TGTGCCATCAAAAAGACAGGAATGAACACTGAAGCTTTCTTT. Its translation is CAIKKTGMNTEAFF.

The rearrangement links TRBV20-1 to TRBJ1-4; D gene ambiguous. Trimming removed 3 bases at V and 0 bases at J, with 8 bases between. There are 14 residues in the CDR3. Looked up from germline, CDR1 is DFQATT and CDR2 is SNEGSKA (reference sequence). CDR3 in amino acids: CSASTQPTNEKLFF. The CDR3 DNA sequence: TGCAGTGCTAGTACCCAGCCAACTAATGAAAAACTGTTTTTT.

The chain has TRBV30 and TRBJ1-5; D is uncertain. The V gene's germline CDR1 is GTSNPN and CDR2 SVGIG (reference sequence). The germline V and J ends were trimmed by 1 base and 0 bases, with 10 bases remaining between them. The CDR3 sequence is 15 residues long. CDR3 DNA: TGTGCCTGGAGTGGAGAGGCATCTAGCAATCAGCCCCAGCATTTT. Translation gives CAWSGEASSNQPQHF. The full variable domain, its missing parts supplied by reference TRBV30 and TRBJ1-5, is SQTIHQWPATLVQPVGSPLSLECTVEGTSNPNLYWYRQAAGRGLQLLFYSVGIGQISSEVPQNLSASRPQDRQFILSSKKLLLSDSGFYLCAWSGEASSNQPQHFGDGTRLSIL.

This clone was counted between two and nine times. The rearrangement uses TRBV10-3 and TRBJ2-7, with 8 positions matching TRBD2. The ends lost 6 bases at V and 2 bases at J; junction bases unmatched: 9. The CDR3 length is 15 residues. Per the germline V gene, CDR1 is ENHRY and CDR2 is SYGVKD. The CDR3 DNA follows: TGTGCCATCAGACTTGATAGCGGGACAACCTACGAGCAGTACTTC. Its protein is CAIRLDSGTTYEQYF.

The table lists this clone with a count of one. V and J are TRBV21-1 and TRBJ1-2; no check of the table's D call, TRBD1, against the DNA was made. TRBV21-1 is a pseudogene locus. The CDR3 covers 15 residues. CDR3 sequence: CASSKRRGGNYGYTF. CDR3 DNA: TGTGCCAGCAGCAAACGTAGAGGGGGCAACTATGGCTACACCTTC.

The chain combines TRBV3-1 (or the pseudogene TRBV3-2) with TRBJ2-7; D remains unclear. The CDR3 extends over 15 amino acids. Germline V gene sequence: CDR1 LGHDT, CDR2 YNNKEL (reference sequence). V lost 5 bases, J lost 2 bases, and 16 bases lay in between. In DNA form, the CDR3 reads TGTGCCAGCAGCGCCTTAGCTAATGGGCCCTACGAGCAGTACTTC. Residues: CASSALANGPYEQYF.

This clone was seen more than once but under ten times. The chain is built from TRBV19 and TRBJ1-3, with D possibly TRBD1 on 5 matching bases. Germline V gene data show CDR1 as LNHDA and CDR2 as SQIVND (reference sequence). CDR3 length: 14 residues. V was cut by 4 bases and J by 4 bases, with 11 bases left in between. The CDR3 DNA follows: TGTGCCAGTAGTACGTGGGGCGCGGGAAACACCATATATTTT. Residues: CASSTWGAGNTIYF.

V usage is TRBV2 and J usage is TRBJ2-3, with 9 positions matching TRBD1. V lost 4 bases and J lost 1; bases outside the gene matches: 9. This CDR3 region has 17 residues. In germline, CDR1 is SNHLY, CDR2 FYNNEI. Written as DNA, the CDR3 is TGTGCCAGCAGTGGGGACAGGGAGGGTCTTGGCACAGATACGCAGTATTTT. Encoded protein: CASSGDREGLGTDTQYF.

The V and J genes are TRBV6-5 and TRBJ2-7, with a tentative D call TRBD1 (5 bases). V was cut by 7 bases and J by 2 bases, with 12 bases left in between. The CDR3 is made up of 13 amino acids. Germline-derived CDR1 and CDR2 are MNHEY and SVGAGI. CDR3 DNA: TGTGCCAGCACGCCGGACAATACCTACGAGCAGTACTTC. As protein: CASTPDNTYEQYF.

The rearrangement links TRBV7-5 to TRBJ2-1; the table's D call of TRBD2 was not tested on the DNA. TRBV7-5 is shown as a pseudogene. CDR3 size: 15 residues. In DNA form, the CDR3 reads TGTGTCAGAAGCCATATAGCGGGAGATGGGGATGAGCAGTTCTTC. Protein: CVRSHIAGDGDEQFF.

This chain joins TRBV18 and TRBJ1-1; 8 positions match TRBD1. V dropped 2 bases and J dropped 5; count of bases not matched to a gene: 4. This CDR3 has 14 residues. Germline CDR1 is KGHSH and CDR2 is LQKENI. The CDR3: CASSPRQGRTEAFF. In nucleotides, the CDR3 is TGTGCCAGCTCACCAAGACAGGGGCGGACTGAAGCTTTCTTT. The full variable domain, rest sourced from reference TRBV18 and TRBJ1-1, is NAGVMQNPRHLVRRRGQEARLRCSPMKGHSHVYWYRQLPEEGLKFMVYLQKENIIDESGMPKERFSAEFPKEGPSILRIQQVVRGDSAAYFCASSPRQGRTEAFFGQGTRLTVV.